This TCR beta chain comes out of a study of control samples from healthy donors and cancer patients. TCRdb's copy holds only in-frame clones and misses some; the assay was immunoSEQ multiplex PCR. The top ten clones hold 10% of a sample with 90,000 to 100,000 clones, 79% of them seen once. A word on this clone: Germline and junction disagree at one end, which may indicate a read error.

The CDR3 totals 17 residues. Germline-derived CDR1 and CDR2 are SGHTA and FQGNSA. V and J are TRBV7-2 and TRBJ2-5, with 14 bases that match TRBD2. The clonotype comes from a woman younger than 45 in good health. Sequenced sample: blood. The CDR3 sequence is CASSLFGTSGGQGTQYF. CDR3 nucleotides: TGTGCCAGCAGCTTGTTCGGGACTAGCGGGGGACAAGGGACCCAGTACTTC.